This is a list of T cell receptor beta chains from one sample in a study of blood T cell repertoires in COVID-19. The protocol was immunoSEQ multiplex PCR, while the TCRdb copy is restricted to in-frame clones and leaves out a portion. The sample contains some 250,000 clones, roughly 86% of which appear only once. The sample taken for sequencing was peripheral blood. The receptor source for this set is an older man with acute or convalescent COVID-19. Each CDR3 is given with its conserved first and last residue. A D gene is named only where the DNA matches it firmly. Size values are once, few and many counts, or a class for expanded clones, and some rows have none.

CDR3 protein: CASSVAPITDTQYF; CDR3 DNA: TGTGCCAGCAGCGTAGCCCCTATCACAGATACGCAGTATTTT; J gene: TRBJ2-3; D gene: -; CDR3 length: 14; V gene: TRBV9; clone size: -
CDR3 protein: CASSRRDRGNTIYF; CDR3 DNA: TGTGCCAGCAGCCGCCGGGACAGGGGAAACACCATATATTTT; J gene: TRBJ1-3; D gene: TRBD1; CDR3 length: 14; V gene: TRBV5-6; clone size: -
CDR3 protein: CATGLEQGNNQPQHF; CDR3 DNA: TGTGCCACCGGACTAGAGCAGGGCAACAATCAGCCCCAGCATTTT; J gene: TRBJ1-5; D gene: -; CDR3 length: 15; V gene: TRBV15; clone size: -
CDR3 protein: CASSLEGTSGRHTGELFF; CDR3 DNA: TGTGCCAGCAGCTTAGAAGGTACTAGCGGGAGACACACCGGGGAGCTGTTTTTT; J gene: TRBJ2-2; D gene: TRBD2; CDR3 length: 18; V gene: TRBV7-9; clone size: -
CDR3 protein: CAISPTGTGGYTF; CDR3 DNA: TGTGCCATCAGTCCCACAGGGACGGGGGGCTACACCTTC; J gene: TRBJ1-2; D gene: -; CDR3 length: 13; V gene: TRBV10-3; clone size: -
CDR3 protein: CASSPGGNQPQHF; CDR3 DNA: TGTGCCAGCAGTCCGGGGGGCAATCAGCCCCAGCATTTT; J gene: TRBJ1-5; D gene: -; CDR3 length: 13; V gene: TRBV12-3/TRBV12-4; clone size: -
CDR3 protein: CASSLAAENYGYTF; CDR3 DNA: TGTGCCAGCAGCTTAGCGGCGGAGAACTATGGCTACACCTTC; J gene: TRBJ1-2; D gene: -; CDR3 length: 14; V gene: TRBV7-2; clone size: -
CDR3 protein: CASHGTGVNTEAFF; CDR3 DNA: TGTGCCAGCCATGGGACAGGCGTGAACACTGAAGCTTTCTTT; J gene: TRBJ1-1; D gene: TRBD1; CDR3 length: 14; V gene: TRBV28; clone size: -
CDR3 protein: CASSYRTGGNTEAFF; CDR3 DNA: TGTGCCAGCAGCTACAGGACGGGAGGGAACACTGAAGCTTTCTTT; J gene: TRBJ1-1; D gene: -; CDR3 length: 15; V gene: TRBV7-2; clone size: -
CDR3 protein: CASSPANTNYGYTF; CDR3 DNA: TGTGCCAGCTCACCAGCGAATACTAACTATGGCTACACCTTC; J gene: TRBJ1-2; D gene: -; CDR3 length: 14; V gene: TRBV18; clone size: -
CDR3 protein: CASSESIRNNEQFF; CDR3 DNA: TGTGCCAGCAGTGAATCGATCAGGAACAATGAGCAGTTCTTC; J gene: TRBJ2-1; D gene: -; CDR3 length: 14; V gene: TRBV25-1; clone size: -
CDR3 protein: CASSQAGAGNTIYF; CDR3 DNA: TGCGCCAGCAGCCAAGCAGGGGCGGGAAACACCATATATTTT; J gene: TRBJ1-3; D gene: -; CDR3 length: 14; V gene: TRBV4-1; clone size: -
CDR3 protein: CASSLEGGGTEAFF; CDR3 DNA: TGTGCCAGCAGTTTAGAGGGAGGCGGTACTGAAGCTTTCTTT; J gene: TRBJ1-1; D gene: -; CDR3 length: 14; V gene: TRBV27; clone size: -
CDR3 protein: CASGWDNSYEQYF; CDR3 DNA: TGTGCCAGCGGCTGGGACAACTCCTACGAGCAGTACTTC; J gene: TRBJ2-7; D gene: -; CDR3 length: 13; V gene: TRBV6-5; clone size: -
CDR3 protein: CASSYIAQQGGNEKLFF; CDR3 DNA: TGCGCCAGCAGCTATATTGCCCAACAGGGTGGTAATGAAAAACTGTTTTTT; J gene: TRBJ1-4; D gene: -; CDR3 length: 17; V gene: TRBV5-1; clone size: -
CDR3 protein: CASNPLAGSETQYF; CDR3 DNA: TGTGCCAGCAACCCCCTGGCGGGCAGTGAGACCCAGTACTTC; J gene: TRBJ2-5; D gene: -; CDR3 length: 14; V gene: TRBV6-6; clone size: once
CDR3 protein: CASTRDIQETQYF; CDR3 DNA: TGTGCCAGCACCAGGGACATCCAAGAGACCCAGTACTTC; J gene: TRBJ2-5; D gene: -; CDR3 length: 13; V gene: TRBV12-3/TRBV12-4; clone size: -
CDR3 protein: CASSLGQGNYGYTF; CDR3 DNA: TGTGCCAGCAGCTTGGGACAGGGGAACTATGGCTACACCTTC; J gene: TRBJ1-2; D gene: TRBD1; CDR3 length: 14; V gene: TRBV7-3; clone size: -
CDR3 protein: CASSQEPGGNSNQPQHF; CDR3 DNA: TGTGCCAGCAGCCAAGAACCGGGGGGGAATAGCAATCAGCCCCAGCATTTT; J gene: TRBJ1-5; D gene: -; CDR3 length: 17; V gene: TRBV3-1/TRBV3-2; clone size: few
CDR3 protein: CASTIQGDGYTF; CDR3 DNA: TGTGCCAGCACCATTCAGGGGGATGGCTACACCTTC; J gene: TRBJ1-2; D gene: TRBD1; CDR3 length: 12; V gene: TRBV6-5; clone size: -
CDR3 protein: CASSPLSGETQYF; CDR3 DNA: TGTGCCAGCTCACCTCTTTCGGGAGAGACCCAGTACTTC; J gene: TRBJ2-5; D gene: -; CDR3 length: 13; V gene: TRBV18; clone size: -
CDR3 protein: CATSDSGGPHTDTQYF; CDR3 DNA: TGTGCCACCAGTGATTCGGGGGGCCCCCACACAGATACGCAGTATTTT; J gene: TRBJ2-3; D gene: -; CDR3 length: 16; V gene: TRBV24-1; clone size: -
CDR3 protein: CASSLTLAGGTGELFF; CDR3 DNA: TGCGCCAGCAGCTTGACCCTAGCGGGAGGCACCGGGGAGCTGTTTTTT; J gene: TRBJ2-2; D gene: TRBD2; CDR3 length: 16; V gene: TRBV5-1; clone size: few